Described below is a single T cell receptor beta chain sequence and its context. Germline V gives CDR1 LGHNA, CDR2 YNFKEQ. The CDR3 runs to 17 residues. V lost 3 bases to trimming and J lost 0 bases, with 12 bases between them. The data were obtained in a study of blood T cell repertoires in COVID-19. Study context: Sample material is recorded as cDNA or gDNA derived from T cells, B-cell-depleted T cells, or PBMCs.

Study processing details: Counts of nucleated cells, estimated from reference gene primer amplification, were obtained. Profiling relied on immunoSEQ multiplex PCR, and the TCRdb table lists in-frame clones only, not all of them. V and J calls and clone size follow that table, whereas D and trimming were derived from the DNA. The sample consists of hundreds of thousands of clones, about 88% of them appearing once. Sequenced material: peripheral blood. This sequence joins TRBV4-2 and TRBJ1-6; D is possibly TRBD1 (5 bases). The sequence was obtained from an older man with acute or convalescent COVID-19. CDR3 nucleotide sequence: TGTGCCAGCAGCCACCGGGGGGACGGCTCCTATAATTCACCCCTCCACTTT. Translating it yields CASSHRGDGSYNSPLHF.